This is a list of T cell receptor beta chains from one sample in a study of blood T cell repertoires in COVID-19. Repertoires were generated with immunoSEQ multiplex PCR, while TCRdb's copy carries only in-frame clones and drops some. The table shows more than 250,000 clones, with 85% to 90% occurring only once. Source material: PBMCs or T cells enriched from blood (not recorded which). The receptors originated from a woman aged 18-30 years with acute COVID-19. The CDR3 runs from the conserved cysteine through the conserved F or W. The D gene is left open where the match is weak. Part of the rows lack a size; the others show once, few, many or a class for expanded clones.

j_gene,abundance,v_gene,d_gene,CDR3nt,CDR3aa
TRBJ1-4,NA,TRBV4-1,TRBD1,TGCGCCAGCAGCCAAGGTTCCAGGGGGACTAATGAAAAACTGTTTTTT,CASSQGSRGTNEKLFF
TRBJ1-1,NA,TRBV3-1/TRBV3-2,TRBD1,TGTGCCAGCAGCCAAAACAGGGGGCAGGCTTTCTTT,CASSQNRGQAFF
TRBJ2-1,NA,TRBV3-1/TRBV3-2,TRBD2,TGTGCCAGCAGCCAACCGGGACTAGCGGGAGGGATCGATGAGCAGTTCTTC,CASSQPGLAGGIDEQFF
TRBJ2-7,NA,TRBV10-3,TRBD1,TGTGCCATCAGGGGGACAGGGGCCTACGAGCAGTACTTC,CAIRGTGAYEQYF
TRBJ2-6,NA,TRBV4-3,NA,TGCGCCAGCAGCCTAGACTCTAGCTCTGGGGCCAACGTCCTGACTTTC,CASSLDSSSGANVLTF
TRBJ1-5,NA,TRBV7-2,NA,TGTGCCAGCAGCCCCCGAGGGGGGGGCCAGCCCCAGCATTTT,CASSPRGGGQPQHF
TRBJ2-5,once,TRBV19,NA,TGTGCCAGTAGTCCGACATACTACCAAGAGACCCAGTACTTC,CASSPTYYQETQYF
TRBJ2-2,NA,TRBV4-3,TRBD1,TGCGCCAGCAGCCCTCTGACAGGGTCGAGCGGGGAGCTGTTTTTT,CASSPLTGSSGELFF
TRBJ2-5,NA,TRBV10-2,TRBD1,TGCGCCAGCAGTGACAGGGGGCGTCGGGAGACCCAGTACTTC,CASSDRGRRETQYF
TRBJ1-1,NA,TRBV19,NA,TGTGCCAGTAATTCACGGGGGGACCCGGAACGCACTGAAGCTTTCTTT,CASNSRGDPERTEAFF
TRBJ2-7,NA,TRBV27,TRBD1,TGTGCCAGCAGTCTAGTGGGACAGTCCGAGCAGTACTTC,CASSLVGQSEQYF
TRBJ1-6,NA,TRBV30,TRBD1,TGTGCCTGGAGTGTGCTGGACAGGGTGAATTCACCCCTCCACTTT,CAWSVLDRVNSPLHF
TRBJ1-2,NA,TRBV30,TRBD1,TGTGTGGGATCGGGACAGGGAACGGGTGGCTACACCTTC,CVGSGQGTGGYTF
TRBJ2-5,NA,TRBV20-1,TRBD1,TGCAGTGCAAGCTTAGGGGGCCCCCCGCACTTC,CSASLGGPPHF
TRBJ2-2,once,TRBV6-5,NA,TGTGCCAGCAGGCCCGGGTGGACAAGGACCGGGGAGCTGTTTTTT,CASRPGWTRTGELFF
TRBJ1-5,NA,TRBV10-3,NA,TGTGCCATCAGTGAGTCGAGGTTGCAGCCCCAGCATTTT,CAISESRLQPQHF
TRBJ2-7,NA,TRBV7-2,TRBD2,TGTGCCAGCAGCTTATTAGGGACTAGCCAGACCTACGAGCAGTACTTC,CASSLLGTSQTYEQYF
TRBJ1-2,NA,TRBV3-1/TRBV3-2,TRBD1,TGTGCCAGCAGCCCGTGGGACAGCTATGGCTACACCTTC,CASSPWDSYGYTF
TRBJ2-1,NA,TRBV19,TRBD2,TGTGCCAGCCGAATACTAGCGGGAGCCTACAATGAGCAGTTCTTC,CASRILAGAYNEQFF
TRBJ2-1,NA,TRBV7-9,TRBD1,TGTGCCAGCAGAACCGGGACAGGGTACTACAATGAGCAGTTCTTC,CASRTGTGYYNEQFF
TRBJ2-7,once,TRBV11-2,NA,TGTGCCAGCAGCTTGAGACTGTCCTACGAGCAGTACTTC,CASSLRLSYEQYF
TRBJ2-3,NA,TRBV5-1,NA,TGCGCCAGCAGCCTCCTATCGTACACAGATACGCAGTATTTT,CASSLLSYTDTQYF
TRBJ1-1,NA,TRBV19,NA,TGTGCCAGTAGTAACAGGGTAACTGAAGCTTTCTTT,CASSNRVTEAFF
TRBJ1-4,NA,TRBV7-8,NA,TGTGCCAGCAGTCACACCTTTGGTTCTGGAAAACTGTTTTTT,CASSHTFGSGKLFF
TRBJ1-2,few,TRBV4-2,NA,TGTGCCAGCACCCTGGCCTGGGACACCGCTTATGGCTACACCTTC,CASTLAWDTAYGYTF
TRBJ1-4,once,TRBV9,NA,TGTGCCAGCAGCCCCCAACCGGGGGGGGCCTCGAATGAAAAACTGTTTTTT,CASSPQPGGASNEKLFF
TRBJ2-1,NA,TRBV9,TRBD2,TGTGCCAGCAGCGTGACTAGCGGGGGTTACAATGAGCAGTTCTTC,CASSVTSGGYNEQFF
TRBJ1-4,NA,TRBV6-2/TRBV6-3,TRBD1,TGTGCCAGCAGTTACGCCGGGACAGGGGGATCGGAACTGTTTTTT,CASSYAGTGGSELFF
TRBJ2-5,NA,TRBV10-3,TRBD1,TGTGCCACCCGGGACAGGGGGAGAGAGACCCAGTACTTC,CATRDRGRETQYF
TRBJ2-3,NA,TRBV4-2,TRBD2,TGTGCCAGCAGCCAAGACGGGGGGGGACTAGCGGGAGTTCGGGGCAGTGATACGCAGTATTTT,CASSQDGGGLAGVRGSDTQYF
TRBJ1-6,NA,TRBV6-6,NA,TGTGCCAGCAGTTACGTCCAGGGGTGGGATTCACCCCTCCACTTT,CASSYVQGWDSPLHF